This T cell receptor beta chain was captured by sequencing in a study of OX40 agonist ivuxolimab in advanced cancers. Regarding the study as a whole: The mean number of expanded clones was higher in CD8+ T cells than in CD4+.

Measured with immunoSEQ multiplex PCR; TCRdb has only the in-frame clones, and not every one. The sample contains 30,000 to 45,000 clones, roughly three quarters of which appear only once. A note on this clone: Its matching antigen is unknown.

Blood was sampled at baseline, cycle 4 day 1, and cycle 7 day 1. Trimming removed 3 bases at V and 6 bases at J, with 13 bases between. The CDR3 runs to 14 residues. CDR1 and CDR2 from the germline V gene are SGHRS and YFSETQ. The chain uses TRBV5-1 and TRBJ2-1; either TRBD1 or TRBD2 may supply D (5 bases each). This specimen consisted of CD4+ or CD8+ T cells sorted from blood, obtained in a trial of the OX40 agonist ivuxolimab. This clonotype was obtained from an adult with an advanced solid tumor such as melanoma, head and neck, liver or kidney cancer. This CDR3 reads CASSSTRGANEQFF. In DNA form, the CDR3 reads TGCGCCAGCAGCTCAACCCGGGGCGCCAATGAGCAGTTCTTC.